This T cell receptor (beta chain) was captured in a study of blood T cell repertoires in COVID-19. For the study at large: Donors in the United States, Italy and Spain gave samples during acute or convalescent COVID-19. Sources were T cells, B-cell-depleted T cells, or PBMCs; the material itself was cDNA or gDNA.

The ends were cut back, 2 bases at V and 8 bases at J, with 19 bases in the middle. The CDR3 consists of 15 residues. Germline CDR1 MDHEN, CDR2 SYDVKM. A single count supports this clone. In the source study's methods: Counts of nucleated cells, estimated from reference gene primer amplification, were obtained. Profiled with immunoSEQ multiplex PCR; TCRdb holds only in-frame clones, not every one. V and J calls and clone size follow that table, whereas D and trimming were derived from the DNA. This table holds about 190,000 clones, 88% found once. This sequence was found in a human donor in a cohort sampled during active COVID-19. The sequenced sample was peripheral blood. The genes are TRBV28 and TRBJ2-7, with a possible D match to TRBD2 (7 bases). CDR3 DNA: TGTGCCAGCAGTTTAAATCCGGGGGGCTTAGGGCAGCAGTACTTC. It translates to CASSLNPGGLGQQYF.